The 22 T cell receptor beta chains reported below all come from one sample, sequenced in a study of blood T cells in healthy people across ages. Sample-barcoded 5' priming and a J-beta primer mix drove a second PCR of about 6 to 12 cycles. TCRdb itself ran the 5' RACE reads through MiXCR, one entry per CDR3 protein. The sample consists of 1.5 million to 1.9 million distinct CDR3 sequences, 35% to 45% of them appearing once. The sample consisted of blood. The receptors stem from a woman aged 18-29 years in good health.

In this sample, this clonotype turned up a few times. This chain uses TRBV6-5 with TRBJ2-5; D perhaps matches TRBD1 (7 bases). V dropped 7 bases and J dropped 4 bases, with 13 bases sitting between them. The CDR3 contains 13 residues. Germline CDR1 reads MNHEY; CDR2 reads SVGAGI. The DNA for the CDR3 is TGTGCCAGCAAGCGACAGGGACTAGAGACCCAGTACTTC. This gives the protein CASKRQGLETQYF.

This rearrangement joins TRBV7-9 to TRBJ2-7, with TRBD2 as a possible D gene (5 bases). Germline CDR1 and CDR2: SEHNR and FQNEAQ (reference sequence). Trimming cost V 2 bases and J 1 base, with 9 bases left between them. The CDR3 loop spans 14 amino acids. CDR3: CASSLQEESYEQYF. CDR3 sequence (DNA): TGTGCCAGCAGCTTACAGGAGGAGTCCTACGAGCAGTACTTC.

The chain combines TRBV9 with TRBJ2-3; 8 nucleotides line up with TRBD2. This CDR3 is 15 amino acids long. Germline-derived CDR1 and CDR2 are SGDLS and YYNGEE. J was trimmed by 1 base and V by 3 bases; bases with no gene match: 4. The CDR3 loop reads CASSAAGVGTDTQYF. The CDR3 nucleotides are TGTGCCAGCAGCGCAGCGGGAGTAGGCACAGATACGCAGTATTTT.

Comment on this clonotype: The junction and the germline gene differ at one end; a read error may be behind it. The chain recombines TRBV3-1 with TRBJ2-3; 8 bases fit TRBD2. The CDR3 contains 14 residues. Per germline, CDR1 LGHDT and CDR2 YNNKEL (reference sequence). CDR3 sequence reads: CASSQDGGADTQCF. The CDR3 DNA follows: TGTGCCAGCAGCCAAGACGGGGGGGCAGATACGCAGTGTTTT.

The rearrangement links TRBV7-2 to TRBJ2-3; 9 nucleotides align to TRBD2. CDR3 size: 16 residues. V lost 0 bases and J lost 3; bases outside the gene matches: 4. In germline, CDR1 is SGHTA, CDR2 FQGNSA. The CDR3 reads CASSLAGSGRTDTQYF. In DNA form, the CDR3 reads TGTGCCAGCAGCTTAGCTGGTAGCGGGAGAACAGATACGCAGTATTTT. Full variable domain (outside the CDR3, taken from reference TRBV7-2 and TRBJ2-3): GAGVSQSPSNKVTEKGKDVELRCDPISGHTALYWYRQSLGQGLEFLIYFQGNSAPDKSGLPSDRFSAERTGGSVSTLTIQRTQQEDSAVYLCASSLAGSGRTDTQYFGPGTRLTVL.

The table lists this clonotype with a few counts. The CDR3 DNA follows: TGCAGTGCTAGAGTGCCAGCGGGAGCTGGGAATGAGCAGTTCTTC. It codes for CSARVPAGAGNEQFF. The V call is TRBV20-1, the J call TRBJ2-1; 8 bases fit TRBD2. Unmatched junction bases numbered 9, after V lost 1 base and J lost 7 bases. Germline lookup yields CDR1 DFQATT and CDR2 SNEGSKA (reference sequence). The CDR3 has 15 residues.

This clonotype appeared once. The V gene is TRBV20-1, the J gene TRBJ1-5, with TRBD1 matching 7 bases. J gave up 4 bases and V 0 bases, and 9 bases lay outside the gene matches. The CDR3 loop spans 16 amino acids. CDR1 DFQATT and CDR2 SNEGSKA come from the germline V gene (reference sequence). CDR3 nucleotide sequence: TGCAGTGCTAGAGATTTTTCAGGACAGGAGAATCAGCCCCAGCATTTT. Its protein product is CSARDFSGQENQPQHF.

Only one count was recorded for this clonotype. The J gene is TRBJ1-1, the V gene TRBV4-1; TRBD1 matches at 8 bases. Germline CDR1 is MGHRA and CDR2 is YSYEKL. The CDR3 totals 15 residues. J lost 4 bases, V lost 0 bases, and 4 bases had no gene match. The CDR3 DNA follows: TGCGCCAGCAGCCAAGATACAGGGGGGCTCACTGAAGCTTTCTTT. It yields the protein CASSQDTGGLTEAFF.

This clonotype was detected a few times. The chain employs TRBV5-1 and TRBJ1-2; D possibly corresponds to TRBD1 (5 bases). Germline assignment: CDR1 SGHRS and CDR2 YFSETQ. The CDR3 length is 14 residues. Trimming pared 2 bases from V and 4 bases from J, leaving 12 bases between. The DNA of the CDR3 is TGCGCCAGCAGCTTAATAGGGGCCTCCTATGGCTACACCTTC. It codes for CASSLIGASYGYTF.

CDR3 region: CSAIAGETQYF. The CDR3, as DNA: TGCAGTGCAATAGCGGGGGAGACCCAGTACTTC. The chain links TRBV20-1 to TRBJ2-5, with TRBD2 matching 8 bases. The CDR3 has 11 amino acids. Trimming took 6 bases from V and 5 from J; bases not matched to a gene: 2. Per the germline V gene, CDR1 is DFQATT and CDR2 is SNEGSKA (reference sequence).

This chain joins TRBV7-7 and TRBJ2-1, with 7 positions matching TRBD2. Germline V lookup: CDR1 SSHAT, CDR2 FNYEAQ (reference sequence). The CDR3 is 13 residues long. The CDR3 spells CARSPTSVGEQFF. For the CDR3, the DNA is TGTGCTCGCAGCCCTACTAGCGTTGGTGAGCAGTTCTTC.

There are a few counts of this clonotype. This chain links TRBV27 with TRBJ2-3; D possibly corresponds to TRBD1 (6 bases). Trimming took 5 bases from V and 5 from J, leaving 11 bases between them. In germline, CDR1 is MNHEY, CDR2 SMNVEV (reference sequence). The CDR3 runs 13 residues. CDR3 in amino acids: CASSPTGRDTQYF. The CDR3 nucleotides are TGTGCCAGCAGTCCCACAGGGAGAGATACGCAGTATTTT.

This clonotype has more than one count but fewer than ten. This rearrangement joins TRBV7-9 to TRBJ2-7; weak D call: TRBD1 (5 bases). This CDR3 contains 13 residues. Trimming removed 8 bases at V and 2 bases at J, with 13 bases between. Germline-derived CDR1 and CDR2 are SEHNR and FQNEAQ (reference sequence). The CDR3 here is CASGSRVTYEQYF. CDR3 sequence (DNA): TGTGCCAGCGGGTCCAGGGTGACCTACGAGCAGTACTTC.

In its sample, this clonotype was seen a few times. The rearrangement links TRBV5-1 to TRBJ1-1, with no clear D. Trimming stripped 0 bases from V and 1 base from J, with 10 bases between. CDR3 size: 15 residues. From germline, CDR1 is SGHRS and CDR2 YFSETQ. In nucleotides, the CDR3 is TGCGCCAGCAGCTTGGGGGCAGCCACGAACACTGAAGCTTTCTTT. Translated: CASSLGAATNTEAFF.

This clonotype showed up just a few times. The chain couples TRBV4-1 to TRBJ1-6, with TRBD1 matching over 9 bases. Germline V CDR1 and CDR2: MGHRA, YSYEKL. V dropped 3 bases and J dropped 1; count of bases not matched to a gene: 4. The CDR3 consists of 17 residues. The CDR3: CASSQKDRGSYNSPLHF. The CDR3 nucleotides read TGCGCCAGCAGCCAGAAGGACAGGGGTTCCTATAATTCACCCCTCCACTTT.

The V and J genes are TRBV7-8 and TRBJ1-1, with a tentative D call TRBD1 (5 bases). This CDR3 has 15 amino acids. V was cut by 3 bases and J by 1 base, with 12 bases left in between. Per germline, CDR1 SGHVS and CDR2 FQNEAQ. CDR3 amino acids: CASSLGRRGNTEAFF. Here the CDR3 DNA reads TGTGCCAGCAGCTTGGGTCGAAGGGGGAACACTGAAGCTTTCTTT.

This clonotype has only a few counts. The genes are TRBV11-2 and TRBJ1-2; perhaps TRBD1 as D (5 bases). There are 15 residues in the CDR3. Between the trimmed V and J ends, which lost 4 bases and 7 bases, there was a span of 19 bases. Germline assignment: CDR1 SGHAT and CDR2 FQNNGV. CDR3 in amino acids: CASSWIPGRDRGYTF. The CDR3 DNA follows: TGTGCCAGCAGCTGGATTCCAGGGAGGGATCGTGGCTACACCTTC.

The chain uses TRBV7-2 and TRBJ2-1, with D possibly TRBD2 on 6 matching bases. This CDR3 is built from 15 residues. Trimming removed 5 bases from V and 5 bases from J, with 16 bases in between. From germline, CDR1 is SGHTA and CDR2 FQGNSA. The chain's CDR3 is CASSLFGGFNNEQFF. As DNA, the CDR3 is TGTGCCAGCAGCCTCTTCGGGGGATTCAACAATGAGCAGTTCTTC.

The V call is TRBV5-1, the J call TRBJ2-3; 8 bases agree with TRBD2. V shed 0 bases and J 3 bases; nucleotides not matched to a gene: 6. From germline, CDR1 is SGHRS and CDR2 YFSETQ. This CDR3 spans 16 amino acids. CDR3 loop: CASSLGPAGATDTQYF. DNA for the CDR3: TGCGCCAGCAGCTTGGGACCAGCGGGAGCGACAGATACGCAGTATTTT. Full variable domain (remainder filled in from reference TRBV5-1 and TRBJ2-3): KAGVTQTPRYLIKTRGQQVTLSCSPISGHRSVSWYQQTPGQGLQFLFEYFSETQRNKGNFPGRFSGRQFSNSRSEMNVSTLELGDSALYLCASSLGPAGATDTQYFGPGTRLTVL.

This chain connects TRBV11-2 to TRBJ1-5, with D possibly TRBD1 on 5 matching bases. V gave up 1 base and J gave up 5 bases, with 12 bases separating them. This CDR3 comprises 15 residues. CDR1 is SGHAT, CDR2 FQNNGV, per germline. CDR3 residues: CASSLVAGPDQPQHF. The CDR3 coding sequence is TGTGCCAGCAGCTTAGTTGCGGGGCCGGATCAGCCCCAGCATTTT.

This clonotype was counted ten times or more. The chain combines TRBV7-2 with TRBJ2-5; no definite D call. Germline lookup yields CDR1 SGHTA and CDR2 FQGNSA. The CDR3 has 15 amino acids. Trimming removed 1 base at V and 3 bases at J, with 12 bases between. The CDR3 here is CASSLVQTAKETQYF. The DNA of the CDR3 is TGTGCCAGCAGCTTAGTTCAGACTGCCAAAGAGACCCAGTACTTC.

The genes are TRBV6-2 or TRBV6-3 and TRBJ1-5, with TRBD1 identical over 7 bases. The CDR3 covers 16 residues. Germline trimming cut 4 bases from V and 2 bases from J; bases unmatched to any gene: 8. Germline CDR1 is MNHEY and CDR2 is SVGEGT. The CDR3 region is CASSWGDRFGNQPQHF. As DNA, the CDR3 is TGTGCCAGCAGTTGGGGGGACAGATTCGGCAATCAGCCCCAGCATTTT.